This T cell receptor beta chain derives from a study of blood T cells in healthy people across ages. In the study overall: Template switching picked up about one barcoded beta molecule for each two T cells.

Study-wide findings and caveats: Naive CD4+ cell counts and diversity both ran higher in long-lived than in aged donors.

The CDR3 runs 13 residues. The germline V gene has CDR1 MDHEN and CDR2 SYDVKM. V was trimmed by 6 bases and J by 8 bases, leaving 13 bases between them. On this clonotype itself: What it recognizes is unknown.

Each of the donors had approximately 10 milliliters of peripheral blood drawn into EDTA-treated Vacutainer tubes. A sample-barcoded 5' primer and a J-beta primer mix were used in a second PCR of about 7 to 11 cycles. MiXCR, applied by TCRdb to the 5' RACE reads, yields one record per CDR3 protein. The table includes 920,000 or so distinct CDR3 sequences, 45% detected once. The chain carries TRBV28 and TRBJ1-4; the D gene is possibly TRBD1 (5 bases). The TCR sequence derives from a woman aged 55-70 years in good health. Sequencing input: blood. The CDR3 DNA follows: TGTGCCAGCAGCGCTGTCCGGGGGGAAAAACTGTTTTTT. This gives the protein CASSAVRGEKLFF.